Shown below are 3 T cell receptor beta chains from a single sample sequenced in a study of T cells in localized non-small cell lung cancer. Profiling relied on immunoSEQ multiplex PCR, and the TCRdb table lists in-frame clones only, not all of them. Here the sample spans about 24,000 clones, roughly 89% being singletons. The material sequenced was peripheral blood, taken before any cancer treatment. The source is a man between 40 and 70 years old with stage I squamous cell lung carcinoma.

In its sample, this clone was seen once. This rearrangement joins TRBV2 to TRBJ1-2; D unresolved. V lost 1 base and J lost 6, with 18 bases in between. The CDR3 runs 16 residues. Per germline, CDR1 SNHLY and CDR2 FYNNEI. This chain's CDR3 is CASSEEAGSYQNGYTF. In nucleotides, the CDR3 is TGTGCCAGCAGTGAAGAAGCAGGTAGCTATCAGAATGGCTACACCTTC.

This clone was counted a single time. The chain is built from TRBV5-1 and TRBJ2-2; possibly TRBD1 for D (6 bases). The length of the CDR3 is 14 residues. CDR1 is SGHRS, CDR2 YFSETQ, per germline. Trimming stripped 0 bases from V and 5 bases from J, with 8 bases between. The CDR3 region has the DNA TGCGCCAGCAGCTTGGTACAGGGTACCGGGGAGCTGTTTTTT. As protein: CASSLVQGTGELFF.

The chain links TRBV10-3 to TRBJ1-3; D not resolved. Germline lookup yields CDR1 ENHRY and CDR2 SYGVKD. Trimming left V 10 bases short and J 2 bases short, with 12 bases between. The CDR3 length is 13 residues. CDR3 sequence: CATVGSPGNTIYF. The CDR3 DNA reads as TGTGCCACAGTCGGAAGTCCTGGAAACACCATATATTTT.